The clone carrying this TCR beta chain came up many times. Its specificity is not known. The CDR3 extends 3 residues past the end of the read, so its final part is completed from the germline J gene. Reduced serum IgG, IgA and/or IgM plus specific antibody deficiency defined CVID. CVID subjects had received replacement immunoglobulin for at least one year. The data derive from a study of T cell clonality in common variable immunodeficiency. V shed 6 bases and J 4 bases; nucleotides not matched to a gene: 10. The CDR3 is 16 amino acids. CDR1 is SGHNT, CDR2 YYREEE, per germline (reference sequence). Findings and caveats of the study: Fewer deletions and N-nucleotide insertions were reportedly seen in common variable immunodeficiency TCR beta sequences.

CVID and control samples used equivalent genomic DNA input. TCRdb's table, derived via immunoSEQ multiplex PCR, lists solely in-frame clones and lacks some. This sample shows over 30,000 clones and no singletons; less than 30% rests with the ten largest. The receptor was derived from a human donor with common variable immunodeficiency. Sequencing used peripheral blood mononuclear cells. V and J are TRBV5-4 and TRBJ2-3; TRBD2 matches 11 bases. The CDR3 bases that were read are TGTGCCAGCATCCGGGCTAGCGGGAGGTCCGCAGATACG. This translates into CASIRASGRSADT. The CDR3 reads in full as CASIRASGRSADTQYF.